These 27 T cell receptor beta chains came from one sample sequenced in a study of Tregs in tolerant kidney transplant recipients. No antigen has been identified for these receptors. Using immunoSEQ multiplex PCR, the repertoire was profiled, and TCRdb retains in-frame clones only, with some absent. The sample consists of fewer than 45,000 clones, nearly 97% of them appearing once. Sequenced sample: Tregs from blood cultured with allogeneic cells. The receptors were gathered from a human donor in good health.

The chain has TRBV18 and TRBJ2-1; D unclear. CDR1 and CDR2 from the germline V gene are KGHSH and LQKENI. The CDR3 loop spans 12 amino acids. The V end was cut by 8 bases, the J end by 2 bases, with 7 bases between. CDR3 DNA: TGTGCCAGCCAGAACCCCTACAATGAGCAGTTCTTC. This translates into CASQNPYNEQFF.

In this sample, this clone turned up a few times. The rearrangement uses TRBV18 and TRBJ1-2; D is undetermined. Germline CDR1 is KGHSH and CDR2 is LQKENI. The V end lost 4 bases, the J end lost 3 bases, and 12 bases lay between the germline ends. This CDR3 has 14 residues. CDR3 nucleotide sequence: TGTGCCAGCTCACTGGAGGAGGGCGACTATGGCTACACCTTC. Residues: CASSLEEGDYGYTF.

This chain joins TRBV5-6 and TRBJ2-7; TRBD2 matches 14 bases. J gave up 7 bases and V 4 bases, and 7 bases lay outside the gene matches. CDR3 length: 15 amino acids. Germline V gene sequence: CDR1 SGHDT, CDR2 YYEEEE. The CDR3 spells CASSPGLAGVREQYF. Written as DNA, the CDR3 is TGTGCCAGCAGCCCGGGACTAGCGGGGGTGCGGGAGCAGTACTTC.

The chain has TRBV7-2 and TRBJ1-3, with 8 bases identical to TRBD1. This CDR3 has 16 amino acids. Per germline, CDR1 SGHTA and CDR2 FQGNSA. V dropped 3 bases and J dropped 3; count of bases not matched to a gene: 7. The CDR3 region has the DNA TGTGCCAGCAGCTTCATTGCAGGGGGCCTTGGAAACACCATATATTTT. Protein product: CASSFIAGGLGNTIYF.

The gene calls are TRBV6-5 and TRBJ1-2; D is possibly TRBD1 (6 bases). Trimming shortened V by 0 bases and J by 4 bases, and 15 bases separated the two germline ends. The germline V gene encodes CDR1 MNHEY and CDR2 SVGAGI. The CDR3 contains 16 residues. CDR3 residues: CASSYSLGGRAYGYTF. In DNA form, the CDR3 reads TGTGCCAGCAGTTACTCCCTAGGGGGACGGGCCTATGGCTACACCTTC.

In its sample, this clone was seen a few times. This rearrangement joins TRBV7-9 to TRBJ1-2; D gene ambiguous. CDR3 length: 16 amino acids. V lost 5 bases, J lost 4 bases, and 20 bases lay in between. CDR1 SEHNR and CDR2 FQNEAQ come from the germline V gene (reference sequence). The CDR3 nucleotides are TGTGCCAGCAGCGTATCAGAATATGGAAAGACCTATGGCTACACCTTC. This gives the protein CASSVSEYGKTYGYTF.

V usage is TRBV30 and J usage is TRBJ1-5; no reliable D call. Germline V gene data show CDR1 as GTSNPN and CDR2 as SVGIG (reference sequence). The V and J ends lost 0 bases and 5 bases respectively, with 17 bases between them. The CDR3 sequence is 16 residues long. The CDR3 DNA sequence: TGTGCCTGGAGTGTACTCAGGCAGTGGAGCCATCAGCCCCAGCATTTT. It codes for CAWSVLRQWSHQPQHF.

The V gene is TRBV11-2, the J gene TRBJ2-1, with 12 bases aligning to TRBD2. The CDR3 runs 16 residues. V trimming: 1 base; J trimming: 10 bases; junction bases outside the gene matches: 8. Germline CDR1 and CDR2: SGHAT and FQNNGV. DNA of the CDR3: TGTGCCAGCAGCTTAGTGAGACTAGCGGGAGTAGGAGAGCAGTTCTTC. Encoded protein: CASSLVRLAGVGEQFF.

This chain joins TRBV5-1 and TRBJ1-1, with D possibly TRBD1 on 6 matching bases. The CDR3 length is 17 residues. Germline V CDR1 and CDR2: SGHRS, YFSETQ. The V end lost 2 bases, the J end lost 0 bases, and 17 bases lay between the germline ends. The CDR3 DNA is TGCGCCAGCAGCTTCCCCTCCGGGACAAGTATGAACACTGAAGCTTTCTTT. This codes for CASSFPSGTSMNTEAFF.

The J gene is TRBJ2-3, the V gene TRBV18, with TRBD2 matching 7 bases. The CDR3 runs to 14 residues. V dropped 3 bases and J dropped 1; count of bases not matched to a gene: 1. Germline CDR1 and CDR2: KGHSH and LQKENI. The DNA of the CDR3 is TGTGCCAGCTCACCCGGACTAGGCACAGATACGCAGTATTTT. As protein: CASSPGLGTDTQYF.

This chain uses TRBV10-3 with TRBJ1-1; maybe TRBD1 (5 bases). V was clipped by 6 bases and J by 0 bases, with 17 bases between them. This CDR3 has 16 amino acids. The germline gives CDR1 ENHRY, CDR2 SYGVKD. This CDR3 reads CAIRKGPGLLNTEAFF. For the CDR3, the DNA is TGTGCCATCAGGAAGGGACCGGGGCTTTTGAACACTGAAGCTTTCTTT.

This clone occurred once. The V call is TRBV10-3, the J call TRBJ1-2, with 7 bases fitting TRBD1. J was trimmed by 4 bases and V by 8 bases; bases with no gene match: 4. Looked up from germline, CDR1 is ENHRY and CDR2 is SYGVKD. CDR3 length: 12 residues. The chain's CDR3 is CAIAGTAYGYTF. CDR3 nucleotides: TGTGCCATCGCCGGGACAGCCTATGGCTACACCTTC.

The genes are TRBV5-1 and TRBJ1-2; 7 bases align to TRBD1. This CDR3 region has 13 residues. Germline V gene sequence: CDR1 SGHRS, CDR2 YFSETQ. Trimming at V came to 2 bases and at J to 5 bases, leaving 3 bases not matched to a gene. CDR3 nucleotide sequence: TGCGCCAGCAGCTTAGACAGGGTTTATGGCTACACCTTC. This gives the protein CASSLDRVYGYTF. Looking up the rest from reference TRBV5-1 and TRBJ1-2 gives the full variable domain: KAGVTQTPRYLIKTRGQQVTLSCSPISGHRSVSWYQQTPGQGLQFLFEYFSETQRNKGNFPGRFSGRQFSNSRSEMNVSTLELGDSALYLCASSLDRVYGYTFGSGTRLTVV.

The chain couples TRBV6-6 to TRBJ1-1; no definite D call. The germline V gene has CDR1 MNHNY and CDR2 SVGAGI (reference sequence). The CDR3 sequence is 14 residues long. The germline V and J ends were trimmed by 6 bases and 6 bases, with 17 bases remaining between them. CDR3 bases: TGTGCCAGCAGACCCGATGAGGTCTCAGCTGAAGCTTTCTTT. This gives the protein CASRPDEVSAEAFF.

V is TRBV10-2 and J is TRBJ2-7; 9 bases are a match to TRBD1. The CDR3 spans 16 residues. Looked up from germline, CDR1 is WSHSY and CDR2 is SAAADI. Losses at the gene ends were 5 bases for V and 0 bases for J; bases not matched to a gene: 8. CDR3 sequence reads: CASSRILGQGSYEQYF. CDR3 bases: TGCGCCAGCAGTCGAATCCTGGGACAGGGCTCCTACGAGCAGTACTTC.

The chain employs TRBV7-6 and TRBJ2-5; D might be TRBD1 or TRBD2, each matching 5 bases. This CDR3 comprises 16 residues. Germline loops: CDR1 SGHVS, CDR2 FNYEAQ. V lost 2 bases to trimming and J lost 2 bases, with 15 bases between them. This CDR3 is CASSLIGGGLQETQYF. DNA for the CDR3: TGTGCCAGCAGCTTAATCGGTGGGGGTCTTCAAGAGACCCAGTACTTC.

V usage is TRBV18 and J usage is TRBJ2-3; D might be TRBD2 (7 bases). This CDR3 has 15 amino acids. The germline V gene encodes CDR1 KGHSH and CDR2 LQKENI. With 5 bases removed from V and 4 bases from J, the gap between germline ends came to 16 bases. Written as DNA, the CDR3 is TGTGCCAGCTCATCACAGGGAGCGGGGCCAGATACGCAGTATTTT. Translation: CASSSQGAGPDTQYF.

This chain joins TRBV5-6 and TRBJ2-7; D is perhaps TRBD1 or TRBD2 (6 bases each). Germline V lookup: CDR1 SGHDT, CDR2 YYEEEE. Trimming removed 5 bases at V and 0 bases at J, with 15 bases between. This CDR3 has 15 residues. CDR3 region: CASSPGGPISYEQYF. CDR3 nucleotide sequence: TGTGCCAGCAGTCCCGGGGGCCCGATCTCCTACGAGCAGTACTTC.

This chain links TRBV18 with TRBJ2-5; TRBD2 matches at 7 bases. The germline gives CDR1 KGHSH, CDR2 LQKENI. The V gene end was trimmed by 0 bases and the J gene end by 2 bases; junction bases not matched to a gene: 6. CDR3 length: 16 residues. Here the CDR3 DNA reads TGTGCCAGCTCACCACCGCCTAGCGGACTACAAGAGACCCAGTACTTC. This gives the protein CASSPPPSGLQETQYF.

The V gene is TRBV5-8, the J gene TRBJ2-1, with TRBD2 matching 12 bases. Per germline, CDR1 SGHTS and CDR2 YDEGEE. The ends lost 4 bases at V and 9 bases at J; junction bases unmatched: 14. This CDR3 has 17 amino acids. CDR3 DNA: TGTGCCAGCAGCCCCGCCCCTCTAGCGGGAGGGCCCCGTGAGCAGTTCTTC. Amino acid sequence: CASSPAPLAGGPREQFF.

The gene calls are TRBV7-8 and TRBJ1-1; TRBD1 matches at 9 bases. CDR3 size: 13 residues. V was pared by 7 bases and J by 11 bases, with 11 bases of the junction left unmatched. Germline V gene lookup returns CDR1 SGHVS and CDR2 FQNEAQ. The CDR3 region has the DNA TGTGCCAGCACCGGGACAGGGCGAATGGGGGCTTTCTTT. This gives the protein CASTGTGRMGAFF. Full variable domain (missing parts from reference TRBV7-8 and TRBJ1-1): GAGVSQSPRYKVAKRGQDVALRCDPISGHVSLFWYQQALGQGPEFLTYFQNEAQLDKSGLPSDRFFAERPEGSVSTLKIQRTQQEDSAVYLCASTGTGRMGAFFGQGTRLTVV.

The chain combines TRBV6-1 with TRBJ1-2; 8 nucleotides match TRBD1. CDR3 size: 14 residues. The germline V gene encodes CDR1 MNHNS and CDR2 SASEGT. V was pared by 3 bases and J by 4 bases, with 4 bases of the junction left unmatched. The CDR3 loop is CASSEYRGSYGYTF. The DNA of the CDR3 is TGTGCCAGCAGTGAGTACAGGGGGAGCTATGGCTACACCTTC.

The V and J genes are TRBV4-1 and TRBJ2-1; D might be TRBD1 (5 bases). CDR3 length: 16 residues. Germline CDR1 and CDR2: MGHRA and YSYEKL. The V end lost 1 base, the J end lost 8 bases, and 18 bases lay between the germline ends. This CDR3 reads CASSQAPRGAIYEQFF. In DNA, the CDR3 is TGCGCCAGCAGCCAAGCCCCAAGGGGCGCGATCTATGAGCAGTTCTTC.

The rearrangement uses TRBV7-9 and TRBJ1-6, with 9 positions matching TRBD1. Germline-derived CDR1 and CDR2 are SEHNR and FQNEAQ (reference sequence). Trimming at V came to 3 bases and at J to 0 bases, leaving 6 bases not matched to a gene. The CDR3 is 18 amino acids. CDR3 protein: CASSFGGQGSSYNSPLHF. CDR3 coding DNA: TGTGCCAGCAGCTTCGGGGGACAGGGAAGCTCCTATAATTCACCCCTCCACTTT.

J is TRBJ2-3 and V is TRBV29-1; D gene unclear. The CDR3 spans 12 residues. Deletions cut 3 bases from V and 1 base from J, with 5 bases between. Germline V CDR1 and CDR2: SQVTM, ANQGSEA. CDR3 in amino acids: CSVEPGTDTQYF. The CDR3 DNA sequence: TGCAGCGTTGAGCCGGGCACAGATACGCAGTATTTT.

The J gene is TRBJ1-4, the V gene TRBV5-1; D unresolved. V lost 4 bases, J lost 7 bases, and 17 bases lay in between. The germline gives CDR1 SGHRS, CDR2 YFSETQ. The CDR3 runs to 15 residues. DNA of the CDR3: TGCGCCAGCAGCCTCCTTGAATCGAGCGGTGAAAAACTGTTTTTT. Encoded protein: CASSLLESSGEKLFF. The whole variable domain, remainder taken from reference TRBV5-1 and TRBJ1-4, is KAGVTQTPRYLIKTRGQQVTLSCSPISGHRSVSWYQQTPGQGLQFLFEYFSETQRNKGNFPGRFSGRQFSNSRSEMNVSTLELGDSALYLCASSLLESSGEKLFFGSGTQLSVL.

The table lists this clone with a count of one. The V and J genes are TRBV28 and TRBJ1-2; TRBD1 matches 9 bases. The ends lost 5 bases at V and 7 bases at J; junction bases unmatched: 8. The CDR3 spans 14 residues. Germline V gives CDR1 MDHEN, CDR2 SYDVKM. In DNA, the CDR3 is TGTGCCAGCAGTCCCCCGGACAGGGGCATTGGCTACACCTTC. This gives the protein CASSPPDRGIGYTF.